A selection of T cell receptor beta chains follows, all from one sample in a study of cytomegalovirus exposure and HLA in healthy donors. Clones were sequenced by immunoSEQ multiplex PCR, and TCRdb holds only the in-frame ones, with some missing. The sample lists about 160,000 clones, over 80% occurring once. Sequenced input: PBMCs. These receptors were collected from a girl aged 10 to 17 in good health and CMV-seropositive. Each CDR3 is given with its conserved first and last residue. D genes are given only for firm matches.

v_call: TRBV6-1
j_call: TRBJ2-6
d_call: -
cdr3_aa: CASSSGTSGANVLTF

v_call: TRBV7-2
j_call: TRBJ1-4
d_call: -
cdr3_aa: CASSLQPAATNEKLFF

v_call: TRBV19
j_call: TRBJ2-2
d_call: -
cdr3_aa: CASSIVAGSRTGELFF

v_call: TRBV2
j_call: TRBJ2-1
d_call: TRBD2
cdr3_aa: CAATGLAGVEQFF

v_call: TRBV27
j_call: TRBJ2-7
d_call: TRBD1
cdr3_aa: CASRDRTGALFEQYF

v_call: TRBV7-8
j_call: TRBJ2-7
d_call: TRBD1
cdr3_aa: CASSTGQGPYEQYF

v_call: TRBV18
j_call: TRBJ1-2
d_call: -
cdr3_aa: CASSPDLAVYGYTF

v_call: TRBV28
j_call: TRBJ1-2
d_call: TRBD1
cdr3_aa: CASSLGQGDYGYTF

v_call: TRBV7-2
j_call: TRBJ2-7
d_call: -
cdr3_aa: CASSSSGGVKQYF

v_call: TRBV7-9
j_call: TRBJ2-1
d_call: TRBD1
cdr3_aa: CASGGTGGREQFF

v_call: TRBV2
j_call: TRBJ1-2
d_call: TRBD1
cdr3_aa: CASSSQGGYGYTF

v_call: TRBV5-1
j_call: TRBJ2-7
d_call: TRBD2
cdr3_aa: CASSLESGGYEQYF

v_call: TRBV27
j_call: TRBJ2-3
d_call: -
cdr3_aa: CASSPRVRGTDTQYF

v_call: TRBV5-1
j_call: TRBJ2-7
d_call: -
cdr3_aa: CASSLDTSFSYEQYF

v_call: TRBV5-4
j_call: TRBJ1-2
d_call: -
cdr3_aa: CASSLEGGRYTF

v_call: TRBV29-1
j_call: TRBJ1-2
d_call: TRBD1
cdr3_aa: CRQGYGYTF

v_call: TRBV28
j_call: TRBJ2-7
d_call: TRBD2
cdr3_aa: CASALLAGGLYEQYF

v_call: TRBV7-9
j_call: TRBJ2-2
d_call: -
cdr3_aa: CASSLVTGSGTGELFF

v_call: TRBV19
j_call: TRBJ2-3
d_call: TRBD2
cdr3_aa: CASTDRGETDTQYF

v_call: TRBV9
j_call: TRBJ1-2
d_call: -
cdr3_aa: CASSVDVRDTPSKGYTF

v_call: TRBV6-1
j_call: TRBJ1-1
d_call: TRBD1
cdr3_aa: CASSETGGRGTEAFF

v_call: TRBV5-5
j_call: TRBJ2-3
d_call: TRBD2
cdr3_aa: CASSTGLAGDADTQYF

v_call: TRBV7-2
j_call: TRBJ2-5
d_call: TRBD1
cdr3_aa: CASSADRRLQETQYF

v_call: TRBV19
j_call: TRBJ1-2
d_call: -
cdr3_aa: CASSQRGFYGYTF

v_call: TRBV7-9
j_call: TRBJ1-1
d_call: -
cdr3_aa: CASSSRGPANTEAFF

v_call: TRBV5-6
j_call: TRBJ2-3
d_call: -
cdr3_aa: CASSLASHGTDTQYF